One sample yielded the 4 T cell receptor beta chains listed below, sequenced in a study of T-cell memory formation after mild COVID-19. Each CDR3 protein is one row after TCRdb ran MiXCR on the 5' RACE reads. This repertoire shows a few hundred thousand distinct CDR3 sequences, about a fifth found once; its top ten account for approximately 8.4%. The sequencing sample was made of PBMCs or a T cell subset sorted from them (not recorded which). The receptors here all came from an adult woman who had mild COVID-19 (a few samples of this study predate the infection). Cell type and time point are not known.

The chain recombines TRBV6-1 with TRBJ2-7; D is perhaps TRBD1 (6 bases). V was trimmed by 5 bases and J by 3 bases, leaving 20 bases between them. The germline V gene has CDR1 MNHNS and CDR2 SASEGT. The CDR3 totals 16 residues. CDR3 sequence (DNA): TGTGCCAGCAGTCCCTCCCCAGGGGTCTACTTCTACGAGCAGTACTTC. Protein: CASSPSPGVYFYEQYF.

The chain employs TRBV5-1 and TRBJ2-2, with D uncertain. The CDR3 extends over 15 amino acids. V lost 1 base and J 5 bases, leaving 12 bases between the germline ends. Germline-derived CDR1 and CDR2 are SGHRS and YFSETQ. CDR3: CASSLNARITGELFF. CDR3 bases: TGCGCCAGCAGCTTGAACGCGCGAATAACCGGGGAGCTGTTTTTT.

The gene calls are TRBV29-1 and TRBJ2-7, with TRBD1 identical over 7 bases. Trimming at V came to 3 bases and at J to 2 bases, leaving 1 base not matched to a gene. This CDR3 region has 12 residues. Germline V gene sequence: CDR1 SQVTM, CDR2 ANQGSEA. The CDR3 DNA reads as TGCAGCGTTGAGAGGGGGCCCTACGAGCAGTACTTC. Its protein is CSVERGPYEQYF.

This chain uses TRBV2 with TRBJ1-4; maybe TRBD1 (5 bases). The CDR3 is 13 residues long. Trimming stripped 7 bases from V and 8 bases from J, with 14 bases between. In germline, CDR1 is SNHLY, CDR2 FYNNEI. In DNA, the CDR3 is TGTGCCAGCACCAGGGACCAGGGAGAAAAACTGTTTTTT. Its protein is CASTRDQGEKLFF.